The rows below give T cell receptor beta chains drawn from one sample of a study of CD8+CD57+ T cells in acquired aplastic anemia. TCRdb used MiXCR to reprocess the reads, holding one entry per CDR3 protein. The top ten hold 0.85% to 1.3% of the sample, which has about 180,000 distinct CDR3 sequences, less than 60% seen once. Material: sorted CD4+, CD8+, or CD8+CD57+ T cells (not recorded which) from PBMCs. The receptors derive from a human donor with aplastic anemia. The CDR3 runs from the conserved cysteine through the conserved F or W. The D gene is left open where the match is weak. The listing skips clone size in some rows; elsewhere it reads once, few, many or a size class.

clone size	V gene	J gene	D gene	CDR3 protein	CDR3 DNA
-	TRBV25-1	TRBJ1-1	-	CASSSQDRPEAFF	TGTGCCAGCAGTTCACAAGACAGACCCGAAGCTTTCTTT
-	TRBV27	TRBJ2-5	-	CASSLGPSRKAQETQYF	TGTGCCAGCAGTTTAGGACCCAGCAGGAAAGCACAAGAGACCCAGTACTTC
-	TRBV2	TRBJ1-5	-	CASRGPVASNQPQHF	TGTGCCAGCAGAGGACCAGTAGCTAGCAATCAGCCCCAGCATTTT
once	TRBV29-1	TRBJ2-3	TRBD1	CSVDRGTGTQYF	TGCAGCGTCGACAGGGGCACAGGTACGCAGTATTTT
many	TRBV29-1	TRBJ1-2	-	CSVGQNYGYTF	TGCAGCGTGGGACAAAACTATGGCTACACCTTC
many	TRBV6-1	TRBJ2-1	-	CASSDSGRGNEQFF	TGTGCCAGCAGTGATTCAGGGCGAGGGAATGAGCAGTTCTTC
-	TRBV9	TRBJ2-3	-	CASSLSRGGTDTQYF	TGTGCCAGCAGCTTGTCCCGGGGAGGCACAGATACGCAGTATTTT
many	TRBV4-1	TRBJ2-3	-	CASSLSVTSTDTQYF	TGCGCCAGCAGCCTAAGCGTTACTAGCACAGATACGCAGTATTTT
-	TRBV20-1	TRBJ2-1	TRBD1	CSARPGQGNEQFF	TGCAGTGCTAGACCAGGACAGGGGAATGAGCAGTTCTTC
-	TRBV20-1	TRBJ2-5	TRBD1	CSAVWTGGLETQYF	TGCAGTGCTGTCTGGACAGGGGGTCTGGAGACCCAGTACTTC
-	TRBV7-2	TRBJ1-6	-	CASRLGQNNSPLHF	TGTGCCAGCCGCTTAGGACAGAATAATTCACCCCTTCACTTT
many	TRBV7-9	TRBJ1-2	-	CASSQTQMLYGYTF	TGTGCCAGCAGCCAAACCCAGATGCTCTATGGCTACACCTTC
-	TRBV7-9	TRBJ1-4	-	CASSLTTNEKLFF	TGTGCCAGCAGCTTGACAACTAATGAAAAACTGTTTTTT
-	TRBV18	TRBJ1-6	-	CASSQQGSANSPLHF	TGTGCCAGCTCTCAACAGGGTTCTGCGAATTCACCCCTCCACTTT
once	TRBV2	TRBJ2-2	TRBD2	CAGNGLAPGELFF	TGTGCCGGCAATGGACTAGCGCCCGGGGAGCTGTTTTTT
-	TRBV12-3/TRBV12-4	TRBJ1-4	-	CASSHTRTAEKLFF	TGTGCCAGCAGTCACACTCGGACGGCAGAAAAACTGTTTTTT
few	TRBV7-8	TRBJ2-1	TRBD2	CASSQAGSSYNEQFF	TGTGCCTCTTCCCAAGCGGGAAGCTCCTACAATGAGCAGTTCTTC
many	TRBV5-1	TRBJ2-7	TRBD1	CASSPGQGREQYF	TGCGCCAGCAGCCCAGGACAGGGGAGGGAGCAGTACTTC
many	TRBV5-1	TRBJ1-2	-	CASSLTAGIHGYTF	TGCGCCAGCAGCTTGACTGCGGGAATCCATGGCTACACCTTC
many	TRBV11-3	TRBJ2-3	-	CASSLDREGTQYF	TGTGCCAGCAGCTTGGACAGGGAGGGTACGCAGTATTTT
once	TRBV7-8	TRBJ1-5	-	CASSLAVGEHLAQPQHF	TGTGCCAGCAGCTTAGCGGTGGGGGAACATTTAGCCCAGCCCCAGCATTTT
once	TRBV27	TRBJ1-1	-	CASSGWGERAFF	TGTGCCAGCAGTGGCTGGGGAGAGAGAGCTTTCTTT
-	TRBV7-3	TRBJ2-2	-	CASSSEGTAANTGELFF	TGTGCCAGCAGCTCCGAGGGCACCGCCGCGAACACCGGGGAGCTGTTTTTT
-	TRBV29-1	TRBJ2-1	TRBD2	CSVILAGRSWGEQFF	TGCAGCGTTATTCTAGCGGGAAGGTCTTGGGGTGAGCAGTTCTTC
-	TRBV6-5	TRBJ2-7	TRBD1	CASSYSPGQGYDEQYF	TGTGCCAGCAGTTACTCACCGGGACAGGGATACGACGAGCAGTACTTC
-	TRBV19	TRBJ2-1	-	CASSRTRPNEQFF	TGTGCCAGTAGTAGGACCCGACCAAATGAGCAGTTCTTC
-	TRBV7-2	TRBJ1-5	-	CASSSMGGLEPQHF	TGTGCCAGCAGTTCGATGGGGGGGCTTGAGCCCCAGCATTTT
many	TRBV15	TRBJ2-5	-	CATSRDHVTAGGGETQYF	TGTGCCACCAGCAGAGATCACGTCACGGCAGGGGGGGGGGAGACCCAGTACTTC
many	TRBV12-3/TRBV12-4	TRBJ1-5	TRBD1	CASSPGDRGYNQPQHF	TGTGCCAGCAGTCCAGGGGACAGGGGATACAATCAGCCCCAGCATTTT
-	TRBV20-1	TRBJ2-7	-	CSAPGVSYEQYF	TGCAGTGCTCCAGGGGTATCCTACGAGCAGTACTTC
-	TRBV20-1	TRBJ1-1	TRBD1	CSAKRLGQGVRTEAFF	TGCAGTGCCAAGAGGCTGGGACAGGGAGTGCGCACTGAAGCTTTCTTT
-	TRBV10-3	TRBJ1-6	TRBD1	CASLPGTGVSPLHF	TGTGCCAGCCTCCCCGGGACAGGGGTTTCACCCCTCCACTTT
few	TRBV9	TRBJ2-5	-	CASSVVGLQIETQYF	TGTGCCAGCAGCGTAGTGGGGCTACAGATCGAGACCCAGTACTTC
many	TRBV14	TRBJ2-6	-	CASSQDGTGANVLTF	TGTGCCAGCAGCCAAGATGGAACTGGGGCCAACGTCCTGACTTTC
many	TRBV2	TRBJ1-5	TRBD1	CASSNSTGFYSNQPQHF	TGTGCCAGCAGTAACTCGACAGGGTTCTATAGCAATCAGCCCCAGCATTTT
-	TRBV24-1	TRBJ1-5	TRBD1	CATSGTGGNQPQHF	TGTGCCACCAGTGGGACAGGGGGCAATCAGCCCCAGCATTTT
few	TRBV29-1	TRBJ2-1	TRBD1	CSGTGQRKDEQFF	TGCAGCGGAACGGGACAGAGGAAGGATGAGCAGTTCTTC
-	TRBV7-3	TRBJ1-3	-	CASSLMGGGNTIYF	TGTGCCAGCAGCTTGATGGGGGGAGGAAACACCATATATTTT
many	TRBV12-3/TRBV12-4	TRBJ1-3	-	CASSWEGVGGNTIYF	TGTGCCAGCAGTTGGGAGGGCGTGGGAGGAAACACCATATATTTT
-	TRBV7-9	TRBJ2-7	-	CASRWGEQYF	TGTGCCAGCAGGTGGGGAGAGCAGTACTTC
-	TRBV25-1	TRBJ2-3	-	CASSPSAPDTQYF	TGTGCCAGCAGTCCATCCGCTCCAGATACGCAGTATTTT
-	TRBV10-3	TRBJ1-2	-	CANQGTWGYGYTF	TGTGCCAACCAGGGGACCTGGGGCTATGGCTACACCTTC
-	TRBV5-6	TRBJ1-4	-	CASSISGVGESTNEKLFF	TGTGCCAGCAGCATATCCGGGGTAGGGGAATCAACTAATGAAAAACTGTTTTTT
many	TRBV5-4	TRBJ1-2	TRBD1	CASSSNTQGQGGYTF	TGTGCCAGCAGCTCCAACACACAGGGGCAAGGTGGCTACACCTTC
-	TRBV7-9	TRBJ2-2	TRBD1	CASSRAGGGELFF	TGTGCCAGCAGCCGGGCAGGGGGCGGGGAGCTGTTTTTT
-	TRBV24-1	TRBJ2-6	TRBD1	CATSDRTGGNVLTF	TGTGCCACCAGTGACCGGACAGGGGGCAACGTCCTGACTTTC
once	TRBV29-1	TRBJ1-2	-	CSVRRGDYRGNYGYTF	TGCAGCGTCCGGAGAGGGGATTACCGGGGGAACTATGGCTACACCTTC
many	TRBV10-1	TRBJ2-1	TRBD2	CASSEPPYLAGGLNEQFF	TGCGCCAGCAGTGAGCCACCCTACCTAGCGGGGGGCCTGAATGAGCAGTTCTTC